The rows below give T cell receptor beta chains drawn from one sample of a study of shared clonotypes between healthy human individuals. TCRdb's table, derived via immunoSEQ multiplex PCR, lists solely in-frame clones and lacks some. The sample has over a million clones, around 76% seen once. The sample consisted of memory CD4+ T cells sorted from blood. All receptors derive from a man aged 18 to 30 in good health. Each CDR3 is given with its conserved first and last residue. The order of the fields is D gene, J gene, clone size, V gene, CDR3 protein, CDR3 DNA. A D gene is named only where the DNA matches it firmly. Clone size is given for some rows only: seen once, a few or many times, or a class if the clone is expanded.

>TRBD1|TRBJ1-1|-|TRBV15
CATSRDGTGEAFF
TGTGCCACCAGCAGAGATGGGACAGGTGAAGCTTTCTTT
>-|TRBJ2-7|-|TRBV30
CAWSVPGSSSYEQYF
TGTGCCTGGAGTGTACCCGGGAGTTCCTCCTACGAGCAGTACTTC
>TRBD2|TRBJ2-2|once|TRBV9
CASSRLAGAANTGELFF
TGTGCCAGCAGCAGACTAGCGGGGGCAGCGAACACCGGGGAGCTGTTTTTT
>TRBD1|TRBJ1-3|-|TRBV19
CASSAGQTSSGNTIYF
TGTGCCAGTAGTGCGGGACAGACGAGCTCTGGAAACACCATATATTTT
>-|TRBJ2-2|-|TRBV7-9
CASTSQGKAGELFF
TGTGCCAGCACCTCTCAGGGAAAGGCCGGGGAGCTGTTTTTT
>TRBD2|TRBJ2-3|-|TRBV7-9
CASSLSNGEGLQYF
TGTGCCAGCAGCTTATCAAACGGGGAGGGATTGCAGTATTTT
>-|TRBJ1-1|-|TRBV2
CASRNRALGTEAFF
TGTGCCAGCAGGAACAGGGCCTTGGGCACTGAAGCTTTCTTT
>-|TRBJ2-5|-|TRBV6-4
CASSASETQYF
TGTGCCAGCAGTGCCTCCGAGACCCAGTACTTC
>-|TRBJ2-2|-|TRBV19
CASSMKLNTGELFF
TGTGCCAGTAGTATGAAGCTGAACACCGGGGAGCTGTTTTTT
>-|TRBJ1-1|few|TRBV5-4
CASSLGAGALEAFF
TGTGCCAGCAGCTTGGGGGCGGGGGCGCTTGAAGCTTTCTTT
>TRBD2|TRBJ2-1|-|TRBV11-2
CASSLGSGRARNEQFF
TGTGCCAGCAGCTTAGGTAGCGGGAGGGCCCGGAATGAGCAGTTCTTC
>TRBD2|TRBJ2-7|-|TRBV5-4
CASSEPGLAGVREQYF
TGTGCCAGCAGCGAACCGGGACTAGCGGGAGTAAGGGAGCAGTACTTC
>TRBD1|TRBJ2-1|-|TRBV27
CASSRTGGSYNEQFF
TGTGCCAGCAGTAGGACAGGGGGCTCCTACAATGAGCAGTTCTTC
>TRBD1|TRBJ2-1|-|TRBV5-6
CASSLVGTGVGEQFF
TGTGCCAGCAGCTTAGTTGGGACAGGGGTTGGTGAGCAGTTCTTC
>-|TRBJ2-2|-|TRBV5-6
CASSLSSGELFF
TGTGCCAGCAGCTTGAGTAGCGGGGAGCTGTTTTTT
>-|TRBJ2-7|-|TRBV30
CAWSLYSPGEQYF
TGTGCCTGGAGTCTTTACAGTCCTGGGGAGCAGTACTTC
>-|TRBJ1-4|-|TRBV7-9
CASSLEGEKLFF
TGTGCCAGCAGCCTAGAGGGGGAAAAACTGTTTTTT
>TRBD2|TRBJ2-1|-|TRBV2
CASARPGLATNEQFF
TGTGCCAGCGCCCGACCGGGACTAGCGACTAATGAGCAGTTCTTC
>TRBD1|TRBJ1-4|-|TRBV6-5
CASSRQGKTNEKLFF
TGTGCCAGCAGTCGACAGGGGAAAACTAATGAAAAACTGTTTTTT
>-|TRBJ2-7|-|TRBV9
CASSVARFSYEQYF
TGTGCCAGCAGCGTAGCCCGGTTTTCCTACGAGCAGTACTTC
>-|TRBJ1-1|-|TRBV6-5
CASSLPGRAEAFF
TGTGCCAGCAGCCTTCCGGGGCGGGCTGAAGCTTTCTTT
>-|TRBJ1-5|-|TRBV6-1
CASSDHRISNQPQHF
TGTGCCAGCAGTGATCACCGGATCAGCAATCAGCCCCAGCATTTT
>TRBD1|TRBJ2-7|few|TRBV5-5
CASSYLGGRYEQYF
TGTGCCAGCAGCTACCTAGGGGGCAGGTACGAGCAGTACTTC
>-|TRBJ2-1|few|TRBV7-2
CASSSNRGGEFF
TGTGCCAGCAGCTCCAACAGGGGAGGTGAGTTCTTC
>TRBD2|TRBJ2-2|-|TRBV7-6
CASSPRGGAGELFF
TGTGCCAGCAGCCCCCGGGGGGGTGCCGGGGAGCTGTTTTTT
>TRBD1|TRBJ2-7|-|TRBV7-6
CASSLEQGEYEQYF
TGTGCCAGCAGCTTAGAACAGGGGGAGTACGAGCAGTACTTC
>-|TRBJ1-6|-|TRBV6-5
CASRLGTANSPLHF
TGTGCCAGCAGGCTCGGGACGGCTAATTCACCCCTCCACTTT
>-|TRBJ1-5|few|TRBV27
CASSSYSPAGQPQHF
TGTGCCAGCAGTTCATACAGCCCGGCGGGTCAGCCCCAGCATTTT
>-|TRBJ1-4|few|TRBV5-1
CASSLATADEKLFF
TGCGCCAGCAGCTTGGCGACAGCAGATGAAAAACTGTTTTTT
>TRBD1|TRBJ2-3|-|TRBV11-2
CASSLDRPTDTQYF
TGTGCCAGCAGCTTGGACAGGCCAACAGATACGCAGTATTTT